Presented here are 12 T cell receptor beta chains from one specimen sequenced in a study of identical twins. TCRdb recomputed calls from the 5' RACE reads with MiXCR, one row per CDR3 protein. The table shows around 450,000 distinct CDR3 sequences, with 12% to 15% occurring only once. This sample also belongs to another study, concerning yellow fever vaccine responses in identical twins.

Sequencing used CD4+ T cells sorted from blood. The origin of the receptors is a woman between 18 and 29 years old in good health.

The J gene is TRBJ2-5, the V gene TRBV3-1, with TRBD2 as a possible D gene (5 bases). CDR3 length equals 19 residues. Germline V gives CDR1 LGHDT, CDR2 YNNKEL (reference sequence). Trimming cost V 10 bases and J 1 base, with 31 bases left between them. This chain's CDR3 is CAISSFGRRTGGPQETQYF. The CDR3 nucleotides read TGTGCCATCAGTTCGTTTGGCCGTCGAACTGGCGGGCCCCAAGAGACCCAGTACTTC.

The gene calls are TRBV7-2 and TRBJ2-4; D is unclear. This CDR3 comprises 13 residues. The V gene's germline CDR1 is SGHTA and CDR2 FQGNSA. Trimming removed 5 bases from V and 1 base from J, with 6 bases in between. The CDR3 region has the DNA TGTGCCAGCAGCATAAATGCCAAAAACATTCAGTACTTC. It codes for CASSINAKNIQYF.

The chain recombines TRBV15 with TRBJ2-7, with D perhaps TRBD2 (5 bases). This CDR3 spans 15 amino acids. Germline V gene lookup returns CDR1 LNHNV and CDR2 YYDKDF (reference sequence). Trimming cost V 0 bases and J 0 bases, with 9 bases left between them. CDR3 DNA: TGTGCCACCAGCAGAGATCGGGGAAGCTCCTACGAGCAGTACTTC. Translated, it gives CATSRDRGSSYEQYF. Drawing the rest from reference TRBV15 and TRBJ2-7, the complete variable domain is DAMVIQNPRYQVTQFGKPVTLSCSQTLNHNVMYWYQQKSSQAPKLLFHYYDKDFNNEADTPDNFQSRRPNTSFCFLDIRSPGLGDTAMYLCATSRDRGSSYEQYFGPGTRLTVT.

This clonotype has more than one count but fewer than ten. V is TRBV2 and J is TRBJ1-1; weak D call: TRBD1 (6 bases). Germline V gene lookup returns CDR1 SNHLY and CDR2 FYNNEI. CDR3 length: 12 amino acids. Trimming removed 7 bases from V and 7 bases from J, with 13 bases in between. Here the CDR3 reads CASKGRGDEAFF. In DNA form, the CDR3 reads TGTGCCAGCAAGGGGAGGGGGGATGAAGCTTTCTTT.

V usage is TRBV10-3 and J usage is TRBJ2-5; 11 bases fit TRBD2. Germline CDR1 is ENHRY and CDR2 is SYGVKD. The CDR3 totals 15 residues. V lost 6 bases and J lost 5; bases outside the gene matches: 8. CDR3 DNA: TGTGCCATCAGCTTTAGCGGGGGGGCCCGGGAGACCCAGTACTTC. This codes for CAISFSGGARETQYF.

This clonotype has a count of ten or more. It is likely a read error, because the conserved phenylalanine at the end of the CDR3 is missing. The limits of the CDR3 on the DNA are not certain, so only TCRdb's listed CDR3 is given. The genes are TRBV20-1 and TRBJ1-1. Germline lookup yields CDR1 DFQATT and CDR2 SNEGSKA (reference sequence). The CDR3 totals 8 residues, both ends included. This CDR3 is CSSHTEYA.

The chain carries TRBV12-3 or TRBV12-4 and TRBJ2-2; D is unclear. This CDR3 spans 15 amino acids. The V end lost 6 bases, the J end lost 1 base, and 12 bases lay between the germline ends. The chain's CDR3 is CASSQTQKNTGELFF. Written as DNA, the CDR3 is TGTGCCAGCAGCCAAACCCAAAAGAACACCGGGGAGCTGTTTTTT.

V is TRBV12-3 or TRBV12-4 and J is TRBJ2-1; TRBD2 aligns across 11 bases. J lost 3 bases, V lost 5 bases, and 6 bases had no gene match. This CDR3 is built from 16 residues. CDR3 amino acids: CASSPLAGVDYNEQFF. CDR3 coding DNA: TGTGCCAGCAGTCCACTAGCGGGAGTGGACTACAATGAGCAGTTCTTC.

This clonotype was seen ten or more times. The genes are TRBV12-3 or TRBV12-4 and TRBJ2-1; D perhaps matches TRBD2 (6 bases). The CDR3 spans 13 residues. V shed 7 bases and J shed 5 bases, with 12 bases lying between them. Here the CDR3 reads CASTHGGDNEQFF. The DNA for the CDR3 is TGTGCCAGCACCCATGGAGGGGACAATGAGCAGTTCTTC.

This clonotype was found many times. V is TRBV12-3 or TRBV12-4 and J is TRBJ2-3, with 10 nucleotides matching TRBD2. CDR3 length: 16 residues. The V and J ends lost 2 bases and 3 bases, in that order; junction bases with no gene match: 5. The CDR3 coding sequence is TGTGCCAGCAGTTTAAGTAGCGGGGGGCCAACAGATACGCAGTATTTT. As protein: CASSLSSGGPTDTQYF.

This clonotype was found a few times. The genes are TRBV25-1 and TRBJ1-6, with D perhaps matching TRBD1 (5 bases). CDR1 and CDR2 (germline): MGHDK, SYGVNS. The CDR3 extends over 18 amino acids. Trimming shortened V by 6 bases and J by 0 bases, and 18 bases separated the two germline ends. Written as DNA, the CDR3 is TGTGCCAGCAGCGGGACCGGGGCAGGGAGCTCCTATAATTCACCCCTCCACTTT. It translates to CASSGTGAGSSYNSPLHF.

The rearrangement links TRBV6-2 or TRBV6-3 to TRBJ2-7; D may be TRBD2 (6 bases). The CDR3 has 13 amino acids. V lost 6 bases, J lost 5 bases, and 14 bases lay in between. Germline V gene data show CDR1 as MNHEY and CDR2 as SVGEGT. Here the CDR3 DNA reads TGTGCCAGCAGGAGGGACTCCGGGAACGAGCAGTACTTC. Residues: CASRRDSGNEQYF.